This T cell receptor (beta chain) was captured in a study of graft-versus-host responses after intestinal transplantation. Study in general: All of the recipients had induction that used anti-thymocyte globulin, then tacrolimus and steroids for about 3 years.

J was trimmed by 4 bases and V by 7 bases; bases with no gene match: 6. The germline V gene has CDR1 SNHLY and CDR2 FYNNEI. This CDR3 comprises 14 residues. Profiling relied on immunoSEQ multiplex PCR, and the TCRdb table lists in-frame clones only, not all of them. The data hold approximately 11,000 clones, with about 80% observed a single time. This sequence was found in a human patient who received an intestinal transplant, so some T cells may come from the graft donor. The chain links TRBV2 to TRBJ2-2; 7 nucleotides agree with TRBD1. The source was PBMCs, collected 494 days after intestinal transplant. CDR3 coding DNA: TGTGCCAGCAACCAGGGACAGTTCACCGGGGAGCTGTTTTTT. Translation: CASNQGQFTGELFF.